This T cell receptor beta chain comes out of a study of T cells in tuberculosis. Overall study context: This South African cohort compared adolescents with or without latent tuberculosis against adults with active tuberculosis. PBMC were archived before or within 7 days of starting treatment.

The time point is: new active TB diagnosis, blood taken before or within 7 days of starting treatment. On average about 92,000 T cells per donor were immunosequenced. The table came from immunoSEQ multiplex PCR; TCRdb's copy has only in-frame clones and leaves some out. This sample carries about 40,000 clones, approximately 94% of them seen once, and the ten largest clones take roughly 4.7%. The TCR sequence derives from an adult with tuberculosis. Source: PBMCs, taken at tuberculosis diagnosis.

The CDR3 sequence is CASSLARVGYNEQFF. The DNA of the CDR3 is TGTGCCAGCAGCTTGGCCAGGGTCGGCTACAATGAGCAGTTCTTC. The rearrangement uses TRBV5-8 and TRBJ2-1; possible D gene TRBD1, 5 bases. The CDR3 totals 15 residues. V lost 0 bases, J lost 3 bases, and 10 bases lay in between. Germline V gene data show CDR1 as SGHTS and CDR2 as YDEGEE.